These 22 T cell receptor beta chains share one sample of origin, sequenced in a study of blood T cells in healthy people across ages. PCR was performed a second time for 7 to 11 cycles using a sample-barcoded 5' primer and a J-beta primer mix. TCRdb used MiXCR to reprocess the 5' RACE reads, holding one entry per CDR3 protein. Of some 1,800,000 distinct CDR3 sequences in the sample, 30% to 40% were seen once. Material for sequencing was blood. All receptors come from a human donor in good health.

CDR3 nucleotides: TGCGCCAGCAGCCCTTCCGAGACAGGGGATACCATCTCCTACGAGCAGTACTTC. Its protein product is CASSPSETGDTISYEQYF. V usage is TRBV4-1 and J usage is TRBJ2-7; TRBD1 matches at 8 bases. V was pared by 4 bases and J by 0 bases, with 14 bases of the junction left unmatched. Germline V gives CDR1 MGHRA, CDR2 YSYEKL. The CDR3 totals 18 residues.

This clonotype turned up a few times. V is TRBV7-2 and J is TRBJ2-5, with D uncertain. The CDR3 consists of 13 residues. Germline loops: CDR1 SGHTA, CDR2 FQGNSA. The V gene lost 4 bases and the J gene lost 5 bases, with 11 bases spanning the gap. CDR3 DNA sequence: TGTGCCAGCAGCTATGGTAGCTGGGAGACCCAGTACTTC. Its translation is CASSYGSWETQYF.

This clonotype was detected only a few times. The V and J genes are TRBV4-2 and TRBJ2-1, with D maybe TRBD2 (5 bases). This CDR3 region has 16 residues. Germline V gives CDR1 LGHNA, CDR2 YNFKEQ. Deletions cut 0 bases from V and 1 base from J, with 10 bases between. The CDR3 loop reads CASSQDYGDSYNEQFF. CDR3 nucleotide sequence: TGTGCCAGCAGCCAAGACTACGGGGATTCCTACAATGAGCAGTTCTTC.

V gene TRBV29-1 combines with J gene TRBJ1-2; D call uncertain. This CDR3 is 14 amino acids long. The germline CDR1 and CDR2 sequences are SQVTM and ANQGSEA. The V and J ends lost 6 bases and 1 base respectively, with 15 bases between them. The CDR3 DNA sequence: TGCAGCGTCTCCGACCCTTATCATAACTATGGCTACACCTTC. It yields the protein CSVSDPYHNYGYTF.

The V gene is TRBV20-1, the J gene TRBJ1-5, with 7 bases aligning to TRBD1. The germline V gene has CDR1 DFQATT and CDR2 SNEGSKA (reference sequence). The CDR3 runs to 14 residues. V lost 3 bases, J lost 2 bases, and 4 bases stayed unmatched. Here the CDR3 reads CSARQGGGNQPQHF. DNA for the CDR3: TGCAGTGCTAGGCAAGGGGGCGGCAATCAGCCCCAGCATTTT.

A word on this clonotype: The junction differs from germline at one of its ends, possibly a read error. V gene TRBV10-3 combines with J gene TRBJ1-4; D unresolved. The length of the CDR3 is 14 residues. CDR1 is ENHRY and CDR2 is SYGVKD in the germline V gene. CDR3 loop: CAISETTTNEKRFF. The CDR3 bases are TGTGCCATCAGTGAGACAACAACTAATGAAAAACGGTTTTTT.

The sample holds a few counts of this clonotype. J is TRBJ2-5 and V is TRBV3-1; tentative D call: TRBD1 (6 bases). Trimming stripped 2 bases from V and 5 bases from J, with 15 bases between. CDR1 and CDR2 from the germline V gene are LGHDT and YNNKEL (reference sequence). The CDR3 has 15 amino acids. DNA of the CDR3: TGTGCCAGCAGCCAATTAACAGGGTGGGGGGAGACCCAGTACTTC. This translates into CASSQLTGWGETQYF.

The chain joins TRBV29-1 to TRBJ1-2, with D tentatively TRBD1 (5 bases). V dropped 7 bases and J dropped 2 bases, with 11 bases sitting between them. Germline V gene data show CDR1 as SQVTM and CDR2 as ANQGSEA. This CDR3 is 12 amino acids long. The CDR3: CSGGVANYGYTF. The CDR3 DNA reads as TGCAGCGGGGGGGTAGCCAACTATGGCTACACCTTC.

The V call is TRBV29-1, the J call TRBJ1-2, with D perhaps matching TRBD1 (5 bases). Between the trimmed V and J ends, which lost 3 bases and 6 bases, there was a span of 17 bases. CDR1 is SQVTM and CDR2 is ANQGSEA in the germline V gene. This CDR3 comprises 14 residues. The CDR3 coding sequence is TGCAGCGTTGACGAGGGGCCCGGGGTAGATGGCTACACCTTC. Its protein is CSVDEGPGVDGYTF.

The V and J genes are TRBV24-1 and TRBJ1-5; 7 nucleotides agree with TRBD1. Germline V gene sequence: CDR1 KGHDR, CDR2 SFDVKD. This CDR3 contains 16 residues. J lost 4 bases, V lost 4 bases, and 9 bases had no gene match. Written as DNA, the CDR3 is TGTGCCACCAGTGACCACCATCAGGGGGAGAATCAGCCCCAGCATTTT. This encodes CATSDHHQGENQPQHF.

This CDR3 reads CATKRGPEGTQYF. CDR3 DNA sequence: TGTGCCACCAAGCGGGGGCCGGAAGGGACCCAGTACTTC. The V call is TRBV27, the J call TRBJ2-5, with TRBD2 matching over 8 bases. The J segment lost 7 bases and the V segment lost 10 bases, leaving 11 bases of the junction unmatched. In germline, CDR1 is MNHEY, CDR2 SMNVEV (reference sequence). CDR3 size: 13 residues.

V and J are TRBV18 and TRBJ2-7; a possible D gene is TRBD2 (5 bases). The CDR3 sequence is 14 residues long. Trimming cost V 4 bases and J 7 bases, with 17 bases left between them. Germline V lookup: CDR1 KGHSH, CDR2 LQKENI. Written as DNA, the CDR3 is TGTGCCAGCTCACGTGGACTGACTTCGGGTGAGCAGTACTTC. Translating gives CASSRGLTSGEQYF.

A word on this clonotype: A read error is possible here, since a much larger clone lies one base away. This chain links TRBV11-3 with TRBJ2-7; D gene uncertain. CDR3 length: 13 amino acids. Germline loops: CDR1 SGHNT, CDR2 YENEEA. V was clipped by 0 bases and J by 2 bases, with 5 bases between them. The chain's CDR3 is CASSLEAAYEQYF. DNA for the CDR3: TGTGCCAGCAGCTTAGAGGCAGCCTACGAGCAGTACTTC.

The V and J genes are TRBV4-1 and TRBJ2-5; possible D gene TRBD1, 6 bases. TRBJ2-1 explains the end of the DNA better; the J call may be wrong. CDR3 length equals 15 residues. CDR1 is MGHRA, CDR2 YSYEKL, per germline. The CDR3 region has the DNA TGCGCCAGCAGCCAAAATAACAGGGATCAAGAGACCCAGTTCTTC. The encoded protein is CASSQNNRDQETQFF.

V gene TRBV18 combines with J gene TRBJ2-4; 7 nucleotides match TRBD1. The CDR3 totals 14 residues. J gave up 13 bases and V 3 bases, and 12 bases lay outside the gene matches. Germline CDR1 and CDR2: KGHSH and LQKENI. CDR3 sequence: CASSPTEAGGEQYF. CDR3 DNA: TGTGCCAGCTCACCCACCGAGGCAGGGGGTGAGCAGTACTTC. Combining the CDR3 with reference TRBV18 and TRBJ2-4 gives the whole variable domain NAGVMQNPRHLVRRRGQEARLRCSPMKGHSHVYWYRQLPEEGLKFMVYLQKENIIDESGMPKERFSAEFPKEGPSILRIQQVVRGDSAAYFCASSPTEAGGEQYFGAGTRLSVL.

This clonotype has just a few counts. The rearrangement uses TRBV28 and TRBJ1-5, with no clear D. Trimming cost V 5 bases and J 7 bases, with 6 bases left between them. Germline CDR1 MDHEN, CDR2 SYDVKM. The CDR3 has 11 amino acids. The CDR3 region has the DNA TGTGCCAGCAGTCAATTACAGCCCCAGCATTTT. This gives the protein CASSQLQPQHF.

The rearrangement uses TRBV6-2 or TRBV6-3 and TRBJ1-5, with a tentative D call TRBD1 (6 bases). The CDR3 length is 16 residues. CDR1 and CDR2 from the germline V gene are MNHEY and SVGEGT. V shed 4 bases and J shed 0 bases, with 13 bases lying between them. The CDR3 protein is CASSWGTSYSNQPQHF. The CDR3 DNA is TGTGCCAGCAGTTGGGGGACAAGCTATAGCAATCAGCCCCAGCATTTT.

This clonotype was found a few times. J is TRBJ2-3 and V is TRBV11-2, with D unresolved. Germline V gene sequence: CDR1 SGHAT, CDR2 FQNNGV. V lost 0 bases, J lost 0 bases, and 10 bases lay in between. This CDR3 region has 16 residues. The CDR3 region has the DNA TGTGCCAGCAGCTTAGAACTTACCCTAAGCACAGATACGCAGTATTTT. Encoded protein: CASSLELTLSTDTQYF.

This clonotype was counted at least ten times. The rearrangement uses TRBV4-3 and TRBJ2-5; 10 bases match TRBD1. Germline V gene lookup returns CDR1 LGHNA and CDR2 YSLEER. V gave up 0 bases and J gave up 5 bases; unmatched junction bases: 9. The CDR3 spans 17 residues. The DNA for the CDR3 is TGCGCCAGCAGCCAAGAGCCTCCGGGACAGGGGATGGAGACCCAGTACTTC. Amino acid sequence: CASSQEPPGQGMETQYF.

The genes are TRBV20-1 and TRBJ1-2, with TRBD1 matching over 8 bases. The junction had 14 bases not matched to a gene; V was cut back by 5 bases and J by 6 bases. Germline values: CDR1 DFQATT, CDR2 SNEGSKA (reference sequence). This CDR3 has 15 amino acids. CDR3 bases: TGCAGTGCTCTTGGACAGGGAAGGACTCAAGATGGCTACACCTTC. It yields the protein CSALGQGRTQDGYTF.

The rearrangement joins TRBV7-3 to TRBJ2-1, with unresolved D. V lost 0 bases and J 14 bases, leaving 14 bases between the germline ends. Germline V lookup: CDR1 SGHTA, CDR2 FQGTGA. The CDR3 is 13 amino acids. In DNA, the CDR3 is TGTGCCAGCAGCTTAACTGGCGAAAGCCTCAAGTTCTTC. It is translated as CASSLTGESLKFF.

This chain links TRBV7-2 with TRBJ2-7; D gene unclear. CDR3 length equals 13 residues. The V end lost 4 bases, the J end lost 9 bases, and 16 bases lay between the germline ends. Germline CDR1 is SGHTA and CDR2 is FQGNSA. CDR3 amino acids: CASSSDLVDGQYF. The CDR3 DNA sequence: TGTGCCAGCAGCTCCGATTTGGTGGACGGGCAGTACTTC.